This T cell receptor beta chain was sequenced during a study of OX40 agonist ivuxolimab in advanced cancers. Looking at the study overall: The mean age was roughly 60 years, ranging from 23 to 79, with about four fifths of participants male. Checkpoint inhibitors had been given previously to roughly 40% of patients. Study outcomes and limitations: CD4+ and CD8+ blood T cells expanded clonally by week 6 at 0.1 to 3.0 mg/kg. CD8+ T cells showed, on average, more clonal expansion than CD4+ cells.

Looked up from germline, CDR1 is SGHAT and CDR2 is FQDESV (reference sequence). V gave up 4 bases and J gave up 4 bases, with 14 bases separating them. The CDR3 contains 16 residues. Here immunoSEQ multiplex PCR was the method, and the copy in TCRdb shows in-frame clones only, minus some. The sample contains 80,000 to 100,000 clones, about 90% of which appear only once. Regarding this clone: Its target is unknown.

Material: CD4+ or CD8+ T cells sorted from blood, obtained in a trial of the OX40 agonist ivuxolimab. The chain couples TRBV11-1 to TRBJ1-6, with D possibly being TRBD1 (6 bases). This TCR came from an adult with an advanced solid tumor such as melanoma, head and neck, liver or kidney cancer. The CDR3 here is CASSSKDRAYNSPLHF. The CDR3 nucleotides are TGTGCCAGCAGCTCCAAGGACAGAGCTTATAATTCACCCCTCCACTTT.